The sequence of this T cell receptor beta chain was determined in a study of blood T cell repertoires in COVID-19. Turning to the study itself: Material from acute and convalescent COVID-19 was sourced from the United States, Italy and Spain.

Germline V gives CDR1 SGHTA, CDR2 FQGNSA. V lost 2 bases to trimming and J lost 4 bases, with 7 bases between them. The CDR3 is 13 residues long. Original methodology: Quantification of nucleated cells was approximated via reference gene primer amplification. The data were produced by immunoSEQ multiplex PCR, yet TCRdb's version contains in-frame clones alone and is incomplete. From that table come the V and J calls and clone size; the DNA was used to work out D and trimming. The table has some 100,000 clones, 90% seen once. The J gene is TRBJ2-3, the V gene TRBV7-2; TRBD2 might be the D (6 bases). The receptor was isolated from a middle-aged man with acute or convalescent COVID-19. The specimen was peripheral blood. The CDR3 nucleotides read TGTGCCAGCAGCTTACTAGCGTCAGATACGCAGTATTTT. Translating it yields CASSLLASDTQYF.